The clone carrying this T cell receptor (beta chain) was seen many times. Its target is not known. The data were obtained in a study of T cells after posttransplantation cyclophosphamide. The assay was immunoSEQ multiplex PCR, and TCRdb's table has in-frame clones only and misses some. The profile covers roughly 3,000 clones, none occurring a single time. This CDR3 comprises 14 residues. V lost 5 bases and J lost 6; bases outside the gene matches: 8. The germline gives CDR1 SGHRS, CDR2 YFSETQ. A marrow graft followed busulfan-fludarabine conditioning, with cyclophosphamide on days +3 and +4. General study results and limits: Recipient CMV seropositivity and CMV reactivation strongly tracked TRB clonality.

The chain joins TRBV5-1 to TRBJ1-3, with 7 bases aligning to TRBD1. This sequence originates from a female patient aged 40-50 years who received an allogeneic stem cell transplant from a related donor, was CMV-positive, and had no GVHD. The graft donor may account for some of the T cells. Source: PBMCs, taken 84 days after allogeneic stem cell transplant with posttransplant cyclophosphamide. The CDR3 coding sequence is TGCGCCAGCAGTTCTGACAGGGAGGCAAACACCATATATTTT. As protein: CASSSDREANTIYF.